This T cell receptor beta chain was found in a study of T cell changes during pregnancy in multiple sclerosis (dated by TCRdb to 2018 to 2020). Broadly, across the study: Changes in the T cell repertoire over the course of pregnancy were examined in this study in women with multiple sclerosis.

A remark on this clone: Its antigen target is currently unknown. Per-nucleotide qualities are absent, and no much larger clonotype sits a single base away.

The germline V gene (reference sequence) gives CDR1 as SGHNT and CDR2 as YYREEE. V is shortened by 0 bases, J by 2 bases, and the region joining them spans 11 bases. The CDR3 has 15 amino acids, counting the end cysteine and phenylalanine. The retained sequence is limited to the CDR3, 45 bases, with the frame set at the first base. The library was made by the immunoSEQ multiplex PCR assay. TCRdb retrieved this table from immuneACCESS and kept in-frame rearrangements only. Not all clones are present; in checked studies, unresolved V genes account for under half, and no reason is known for the remainder. Recorded for this sample are tens of thousands of clones; roughly 88% of them occurred a single time. Together, the top ten hold around 4.8% of the sample.

The sequence joins TRBV5-4 to TRBJ1-1; a tentative D call is TRBD1 (6 bases match). The sequencing here drew on peripheral blood, taken in the second trimester of pregnancy. The sequence came from a female donor in good health, enrolled as a control in a pregnancy study. The CDR3 here reads CASSLGAGVNTEAFF. The sequence in DNA is TGTGCCAGCAGCTTGGGGGCAGGGGTTAACACTGAAGCTTTCTTT.